Below, one TCR beta chain is given with its context. Its specific antigen is unknown. Base qualities are missing; no much larger clone stands one base away. This sample is part of a study of graft-versus-host responses after intestinal transplantation (dated by TCRdb to 2020 to 2023). Regarding the research as a whole: Recipients received multivisceral, liver-intestinal, or isolated intestinal transplants. Every recipient was given anti-thymocyte globulin induction, then maintenance tacrolimus and steroids for around three years. After intestinal transplantation, graft-versus-host and host-versus-graft alloreactive T cell clones were followed in the graft, circulation and bone marrow using bulk TCR-beta CDR3 sequencing. To identify alloreactive clones, pre-transplant mixed lymphocyte reaction products were sequenced and then compared with unstimulated pre-transplant donor and recipient T cells. The cohort enrolled around 23 intestinal transplant recipients including one retransplant, and a few patients lacking pretransplant specimens were excluded. Donor T cell macrochimerism was defined as a peak of at least 4% donor T cells among recipient peripheral blood mononuclear cells. Rather than being sequenced by the commercial service, samples from three later patients were sequenced in-house on an Illumina MiSeq and processed with MiXCR.

V is cut by 2 bases and J by 4 bases, and the space between the germline ends is 11 bases. The CDR3 runs 14 amino acids, cysteine and phenylalanine included. The read is trimmed to its CDR3 DNA, 42 bases read in frame from base 1. As encoded in the germline V gene (reference sequence), CDR1 is SGHNT while CDR2 is YYREEE. Read against the paper, the sample's time point label means: cells obtained before transplantation from donor or recipient. CD3+CD4+ and CD3+CD8+ populations were FACS-sorted from unstimulated pre-transplant donor and recipient cells taken from spleen or lymph nodes. Libraries were built with the immunoSEQ multiplex PCR assay. For most patients, genomic DNA was isolated using the Qiagen DNeasy Blood and Tissue Kit and was shipped frozen to Adaptive Biotechnologies for TCR sequencing. High-throughput TCR-beta CDR3 sequencing of genomic DNA from most patients was performed by Adaptive Biotechnologies. The paper's processing steps were these. TCR sequencing data were retrieved from Adaptive's ImmunoSEQ software for roughly 20 patients, whereas a few other patients were processed with MiXCR and VDJtools. CD4 versus CD8 sorting errors were corrected by removing sequences found in both subsets at a frequency ratio below 5:1. CDR3 nucleotide sequences shared by donor and recipient were removed because the origin of these sequences could not be assigned. To count as alloreactive, a clone needed at least 2-fold expansion over unstimulated cells and a minimum CFSE-low frequency of 0.002% (template counts) or 0.001% (read counts). Clones were considered mappable if detected in sequenced pre-transplant spleen, lymph node, or MLR CFSE-low populations of the donor or recipient. The cumulative frequency of alloreactive clones was calculated as a percentage of all sequences, weighted by copy number. The table was pulled from immuneACCESS by TCRdb, which kept in-frame rearrangements only. Such tables lose some clones; where checked, under half of the loss comes from unresolved V genes, and the rest has no known cause. V and J calls and clone size follow that table, whereas D and trimming were derived from the DNA. Here the sample has some 96,000 clones; less than 90% occur a single time. The ten largest clones represent about 0.95% of the sample.

Broad study findings and their caveats: The conclusions were limited by the relatively low number and heterogeneity of the intestinal transplant patients. GvH clones were found in recipient bone marrow, and some of the GvH clones appeared earlier in ileal mucosa or blood, which is consistent with an intestinal mucosal origin. Patients with donor T cell macrochimerism had high GvH to HvG T cell clonal ratios in their allografts. Early after transplant, peak levels of circulating GvH clones were associated with declines in HvG clones.

This specimen consisted of unstimulated CD4+ T cells sorted from spleen or lymph node cells, obtained before transplant. The V gene is TRBV5-4 and the J gene is TRBJ2-3; matching of 6 bases hints at TRBD1 as the D gene. The receptor was derived from a human donor who was the organ donor for an intestinal transplant. The CDR3 region has the sequence CASSFAGVPDTQYF. The DNA sequence follows: TGTGCCAGCAGCTTCGCAGGGGTGCCAGATACGCAGTATTTT.